This record looks at one T cell receptor (beta chain) sequence and its context. The entry originates in a study of blood T cell repertoires in COVID-19. The overall study: Researchers got acute and convalescent COVID-19 samples from the United States, Italy and Spain. PBMCs, B-cell-depleted T cells, or T cells were the source of the cDNA or gDNA that made up the material.

Germline assignment: CDR1 SQVTM and CDR2 ANQGSEA. The ends lost 1 base at V and 8 bases at J; junction bases unmatched: 1. The CDR3 totals 13 residues. The table came from immunoSEQ multiplex PCR; TCRdb's copy has only in-frame clones and leaves some out. The table lists around 60,000 clones, approximately 92% of them singletons. The sequence came from a man aged 60 to 69 with acute or convalescent COVID-19. Sequences were obtained from peripheral blood. V and J are TRBV29-1 and TRBJ1-4, with 10 bases fitting TRBD1. Here the CDR3 DNA reads TGCAGCGTTGAAGGGACAGGGGGGGAAAAACTGTTTTTT. Encoded protein: CSVEGTGGEKLFF.